The T cell receptor beta chain described here comes from a study of cytomegalovirus exposure and HLA in healthy donors. General study findings and limits: Reports indicate that TCR beta sequences accurately predicted the HLA-A and HLA-B alleles of most subjects. The sole available immune exposure information was CMV serostatus. Across donors, presence/absence analyses took sequencing depth to be roughly uniform.

The count of this clone is one. Antigen: not known. Amplification used 60 Vbeta primers and 13 Jbeta primers. Sequencing used immunoSEQ multiplex PCR; TCRdb keeps in-frame clones, though not all of them. The sample records 120,000 or so clones, about 80% being singletons. Unmatched junction bases numbered 2, after V lost 8 bases and J lost 3 bases. Germline V gene sequence: CDR1 MRHNA, CDR2 SNTAGT. This CDR3 has 13 residues. The chain couples TRBV6-4 to TRBJ2-3; 10 nucleotides align to TRBD2. The sequenced material came from PBMCs. The receptor's source is a woman aged 60-75 years in good health and CMV-seropositive. The DNA of the CDR3 is TGTGCCAGCTCGACTAGCGGGACAGATACGCAGTATTTT. Translated: CASSTSGTDTQYF.